This T cell receptor beta chain was documented in a study of T cells expressing NK-cell markers. Looking at the study overall: There were seven HCMV-seropositive donors and one seronegative donor among the eight sequenced.

As the method of synthesis, 5'RACE template switching with UMIs yielded TCR beta cDNA. TCRdb derives one entry per CDR3 protein from the 5' RACE reads, leaving out DNA. Its clone listing holds roughly 180,000 distinct CDR3 sequences. The CDR3 is 17 amino acids. CDR1 and CDR2 from the germline V gene are MNHEY and SVGEGT. Comment on this clonotype: Its cognate antigen is unknown.

General study results and limits: HCMV specificity of the expanded NKG2C+ T cell clones stayed unclear. In a few donors, dominant clonotypes made up about 25-65% of CD3+CD56-NKG2C+ cells.

The genes are TRBV6-2 or TRBV6-3 and TRBJ2-1; with no DNA, the TCRdb D assignment of TRBD2 cannot be verified. The sample taken for sequencing was blood T cells: a sorted CD56 or NKG2C T cell subset, CD4+ or CD8+ T cells, or bulk PBMC T cells (not recorded which). The TCR was taken from a woman aged 18 to 69 in good health. CDR3: CASSYPTGRGARHEQFF.